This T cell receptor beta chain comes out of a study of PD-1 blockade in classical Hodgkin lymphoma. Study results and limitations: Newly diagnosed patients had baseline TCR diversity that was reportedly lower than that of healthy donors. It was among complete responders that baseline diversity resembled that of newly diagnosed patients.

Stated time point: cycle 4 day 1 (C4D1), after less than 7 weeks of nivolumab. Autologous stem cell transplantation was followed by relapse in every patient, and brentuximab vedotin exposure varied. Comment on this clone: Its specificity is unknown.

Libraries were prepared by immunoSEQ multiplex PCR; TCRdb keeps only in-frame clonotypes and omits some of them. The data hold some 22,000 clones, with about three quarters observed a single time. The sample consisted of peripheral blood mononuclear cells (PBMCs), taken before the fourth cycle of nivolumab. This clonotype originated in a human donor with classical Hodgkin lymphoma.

The DNA of the CDR3 is TGTGCCAGCAGTTTGGGAGGACAGCCCTATGGCTACACCTTC. Residues: CASSLGGQPYGYTF. J is TRBJ1-2 and V is TRBV27; maybe TRBD1 (6 bases). Trimming removed 3 bases at V and 4 bases at J, with 12 bases between. The CDR3 consists of 14 residues. The germline V gene has CDR1 MNHEY and CDR2 SMNVEV (reference sequence).